Presented here are 18 T cell receptor beta chains from one specimen sequenced in a study of blood T cells in healthy people across ages. Primers used in a second PCR of about 7 to 11 cycles were a sample-barcoded 5' primer and a J-beta primer mix. Each CDR3 protein gets one entry after TCRdb re-called the 5' RACE reads with MiXCR. The table shows roughly 2 million distinct CDR3 sequences, with about 50% occurring only once. Sequencing used blood. These receptor sequences come from a middle-aged woman in good health.

The chain combines TRBV12-5 with TRBJ1-2, with D possibly being TRBD1 (5 bases). CDR3 size: 18 residues. The germline V gene encodes CDR1 LGHNT and CDR2 FRNRAP. V lost 5 bases and J 1 base, leaving 23 bases between the germline ends. CDR3 protein: CASGPALGVGSDNYGYTF. The CDR3 DNA is TGTGCTAGTGGTCCGGCGTTGGGGGTGGGGAGTGATAACTATGGCTACACCTTC.

This clonotype showed up many times. CDR3 DNA sequence: TGTGCCAGCAGCACACAGGGATACAATGAGCAGTTCTTC. Amino acid sequence: CASSTQGYNEQFF. The V and J genes are TRBV4-2 and TRBJ2-1; D is perhaps TRBD1 (6 bases). V was shortened by 5 bases and J by 4 bases, with 9 bases between the two germline ends. Looked up from germline, CDR1 is LGHNA and CDR2 is YNFKEQ. The CDR3 runs 13 residues.

This clonotype was seen only a few times. The chain carries TRBV28 and TRBJ2-3; 7 positions match TRBD2. The J segment lost 5 bases and the V segment lost 6 bases, leaving 5 bases of the junction unmatched. Germline V gives CDR1 MDHEN, CDR2 SYDVKM. This CDR3 has 13 residues. The CDR3 is CASRGPSGDTQYF. CDR3 nucleotide sequence: TGTGCCAGCAGGGGGCCTAGCGGAGATACGCAGTATTTT. The variable domain in full, with the rest retrieved from reference TRBV28 and TRBJ2-3, is DVKVTQSSRYLVKRTGEKVFLECVQDMDHENMFWYRQDPGLGLRLIYFSYDVKMKEKGDIPEGYSVSREKKERFSLILESASTNQTSMYLCASRGPSGDTQYFGPGTRLTVL.

This clonotype was found once. J is TRBJ2-1 and V is TRBV6-5; D unclear. This CDR3 spans 18 amino acids. The V gene's germline CDR1 is MNHEY and CDR2 SVGAGI. V was clipped by 0 bases and J by 3 bases, with 18 bases between them. CDR3 bases: TGTGCCAGCAGTTACTCGGGCGAAAGTGGCCACTACTACAATGAGCAGTTCTTC. It translates to CASSYSGESGHYYNEQFF.

The rearrangement joins TRBV11-2 to TRBJ1-6, with D uncertain. V was cut by 5 bases and J by 11 bases, with 13 bases left in between. Germline-derived CDR1 and CDR2 are SGHAT and FQNNGV. This CDR3 has 13 residues. The CDR3 reads CASSHNSDAPLHF. The DNA for the CDR3 is TGTGCCAGCAGCCACAATTCGGATGCACCCCTCCACTTT. Full variable domain (rest looked up from reference TRBV11-2 and TRBJ1-6): EAGVAQSPRYKIIEKRQSVAFWCNPISGHATLYWYQQILGQGPKLLIQFQNNGVVDDSQLPKDRFSAERLKGVDSTLKIQPAKLEDSAVYLCASSHNSDAPLHFGNGTRLTVT.

This clonotype was counted a few times. CDR3 in DNA: TGTGCCACCAGTGATTTAGCCTTCCCCCGGGACATCGCTGGCTACACCTTC. This sequence encodes CATSDLAFPRDIAGYTF. The chain couples TRBV24-1 to TRBJ1-2; D may be TRBD1 (6 bases). The CDR3 extends over 17 amino acids. In germline, CDR1 is KGHDR, CDR2 SFDVKD. The ends were cut back, 1 base at V and 7 bases at J, with 21 bases in the middle.

This clonotype was seen at least ten times. For the CDR3, the DNA is TGTGCCAGCAGCCAAGGGACTAGTCTAGATACGCAGTATTTT. Translating gives CASSQGTSLDTQYF. The rearrangement uses TRBV3-1 and TRBJ2-3; TRBD2 aligns across 7 bases. V shed 1 base, J shed 5 bases, and the junction held 3 bases outside the gene matches. The CDR3 consists of 14 residues. Germline V lookup: CDR1 LGHDT, CDR2 YNNKEL (reference sequence).

This clonotype was observed a handful of times. The chain has TRBV20-1 and TRBJ2-7, with 10 positions matching TRBD1. Germline values: CDR1 DFQATT, CDR2 SNEGSKA (reference sequence). V was clipped by 4 bases and J by 2 bases; unmatched bases: 5. The CDR3 runs 14 residues. CDR3 DNA: TGCAGTGCTAAGACAGGGGGCAGCGCCTACGAGCAGTACTTC. It specifies CSAKTGGSAYEQYF.

This clonotype was detected a few times. In nucleotides, the CDR3 is TGCAGTGCTAGAGACCCGGGCAGGGCGAATCAGCCCCAGCATTTT. It translates to CSARDPGRANQPQHF. This chain uses TRBV20-1 with TRBJ1-5; perhaps TRBD1 as D (5 bases). Trimming shortened V by 0 bases and J by 4 bases, and 13 bases separated the two germline ends. This CDR3 has 15 amino acids. Germline V gene lookup returns CDR1 DFQATT and CDR2 SNEGSKA (reference sequence).

The J gene is TRBJ2-7, the V gene TRBV7-9, with 7 bases identical to TRBD1. There are 15 residues in the CDR3. V trimming: 5 bases; J trimming: 2 bases; junction bases outside the gene matches: 9. CDR1 SEHNR and CDR2 FQNEAQ come from the germline V gene (reference sequence). Here the CDR3 DNA reads TGTGCCAGCAGCCGGACGGGACAGAAAACCTACGAGCAGTACTTC. Its protein product is CASSRTGQKTYEQYF.

This chain uses TRBV6-6 with TRBJ2-1; 9 positions agree with TRBD1. Germline values: CDR1 MNHNY, CDR2 SVGAGI (reference sequence). Unmatched junction bases numbered 15, after V lost 5 bases and J lost 7 bases. The CDR3 has 17 residues. The CDR3 loop reads CASSDFTGGSLLNEQFF. CDR3 DNA sequence: TGTGCCAGCAGTGACTTCACAGGGGGCAGCCTTTTGAATGAGCAGTTCTTC.

V usage is TRBV29-1 and J usage is TRBJ2-3; D is uncertain. From germline, CDR1 is SQVTM and CDR2 ANQGSEA. The V gene lost 7 bases and the J gene lost 8 bases, with 16 bases spanning the gap. CDR3 length: 12 residues. Here the CDR3 reads CSALLIQTTQYF. The DNA of the CDR3 is TGCAGCGCCCTCCTTATACAGACTACGCAGTATTTT.

The chain couples TRBV6-2 or TRBV6-3 to TRBJ2-1, with 8 bases fitting TRBD2. The CDR3 is 12 amino acids. J was trimmed by 15 bases and V by 0 bases; bases with no gene match: 4. Per the germline V gene, CDR1 is MNHEY and CDR2 is SVGEGT. CDR3 sequence (DNA): TGTGCCAGCAGTTACTCCACGGGGGGGCCGTTCTTC. Encoded protein: CASSYSTGGPFF.

This chain connects TRBV20-1 to TRBJ2-5; no clear D. Trimming pared 0 bases from V and 5 bases from J, leaving 16 bases between. This CDR3 region has 15 residues. Germline CDR1 reads DFQATT; CDR2 reads SNEGSKA (reference sequence). CDR3 coding DNA: TGCAGTGCTAGAGATACGAGACATGCCGTTGAGACCCAGTACTTC. Protein: CSARDTRHAVETQYF.

The chain has TRBV20-1 and TRBJ2-7; D ambiguous. Germline assignment: CDR1 DFQATT and CDR2 SNEGSKA (reference sequence). The germline V and J ends were trimmed by 0 bases and 10 bases, with 19 bases remaining between them. The CDR3 runs to 14 residues. This CDR3 is CSARDGIRREIQYF. CDR3 coding DNA: TGCAGTGCTAGAGATGGGATTAGGCGAGAGATCCAGTACTTC.

The V and J genes are TRBV15 and TRBJ1-2, with a tentative D call TRBD1 (5 bases). The germline gives CDR1 LNHNV, CDR2 YYDKDF (reference sequence). V dropped 0 bases and J dropped 13 bases, with 15 bases sitting between them. This CDR3 spans 13 amino acids. The CDR3 nucleotides read TGTGCCACCAGCAGAGAACAGGCCGCCCCTAGCACCTTC. Translated, it gives CATSREQAAPSTF. The full variable domain, rest sourced from reference TRBV15 and TRBJ1-2, is DAMVIQNPRYQVTQFGKPVTLSCSQTLNHNVMYWYQQKSSQAPKLLFHYYDKDFNNEADTPDNFQSRRPNTSFCFLDIRSPGLGDTAMYLCATSREQAAPSTFGSGTRLTVV.

This clonotype was seen a few times. CDR3 in DNA: TGCAGTGCTAGGGACACGGGGCAATACGAGCAGTACTTC. The encoded protein is CSARDTGQYEQYF. The chain uses TRBV20-1 and TRBJ2-7, with D perhaps matching TRBD1 or TRBD2 (5 bases each). The V end was cut by 3 bases, the J end by 4 bases, with 13 bases between. The length of the CDR3 is 13 residues. Germline V gene sequence: CDR1 DFQATT, CDR2 SNEGSKA (reference sequence).

In this sample, this clonotype turned up a few times. The chain joins TRBV4-1 to TRBJ2-1, with D tentatively TRBD1 or TRBD2 (5 bases each). Germline values: CDR1 MGHRA, CDR2 YSYEKL. The V and J ends lost 0 bases and 0 bases respectively, with 18 bases between them. The CDR3 extends over 19 amino acids. This CDR3 reads CASSQDMGPILSSYNEQFF. CDR3 in DNA: TGCGCCAGCAGCCAAGATATGGGACCGATCCTTAGCTCCTACAATGAGCAGTTCTTC.